Below are 6 T cell receptor beta chains sequenced from a single sample in a study of T cell responses to AZD1222 COVID-19 vaccine. The repertoire was sequenced with immunoSEQ multiplex PCR; TCRdb's copy has only in-frame clones and lacks some. The data hold 40,000 to 55,000 clones, with around 90% observed a single time. The starting material was peripheral blood, obtained 28 days after the second AZD1222 dose. Receptors originate from an adult who received the AZD1222 COVID-19 vaccine.

V usage is TRBV4-3 and J usage is TRBJ2-4; 7 bases line up with TRBD1. There are 17 residues in the CDR3. Unmatched junction bases numbered 8, after V lost 0 bases and J lost 3 bases. Looked up from germline, CDR1 is LGHNA and CDR2 is YSLEER. In DNA form, the CDR3 reads TGCGCCAGCAGCCAAGACGGTGCAGGGGGTAGCAAAAACATTCAGTACTTC. It is translated as CASSQDGAGGSKNIQYF.

This chain joins TRBV7-2 and TRBJ1-6, with TRBD1 as a possible D gene (5 bases). Trimming shortened V by 5 bases and J by 0 bases, and 14 bases separated the two germline ends. This CDR3 comprises 17 residues. Germline-derived CDR1 and CDR2 are SGHTA and FQGNSA. The CDR3 sequence: CASSRTGGGSYNSPLHF. The CDR3 DNA reads TGTGCCAGCAGCCGGACGGGGGGGGGCTCCTATAATTCACCCCTCCACTTT.

The CDR3 loop reads CASRPSPGTSGDNEQFF. CDR3 bases: TGTGCCAGCAGGCCGAGCCCAGGGACTAGTGGTGACAATGAGCAGTTCTTC. The chain couples TRBV2 to TRBJ2-1, with TRBD2 matching 8 bases. The CDR3 extends over 17 amino acids. J lost 5 bases, V lost 6 bases, and 15 bases had no gene match. Germline V lookup: CDR1 SNHLY, CDR2 FYNNEI.

The chain couples TRBV28 to TRBJ1-2; perhaps TRBD1 as D (6 bases). V shed 1 base and J shed 4 bases, with 13 bases lying between them. The V gene's germline CDR1 is MDHEN and CDR2 SYDVKM. There are 15 residues in the CDR3. DNA of the CDR3: TGTGCCAGCAGTTTATCGACGGGGGGCGTCTATGGCTACACCTTC. This codes for CASSLSTGGVYGYTF.

V is TRBV19 and J is TRBJ2-2; no firm D call. The CDR3 consists of 12 residues. Germline V CDR1 and CDR2: LNHDA, SQIVND (reference sequence). Trimming took off 7 bases at V and 3 bases at J, with 6 bases between the two ends. The CDR3 reads CASKSYTGELFF. The CDR3, as DNA: TGTGCCAGTAAGAGCTACACCGGGGAGCTGTTTTTT.

The V gene is TRBV6-5, the J gene TRBJ2-3; 9 bases agree with TRBD2. The CDR3 is made up of 15 amino acids. V dropped 8 bases and J dropped 4; count of bases not matched to a gene: 10. From germline, CDR1 is MNHEY and CDR2 SVGAGI. CDR3 loop: CASGSGSYPPDTQYF. DNA of the CDR3: TGTGCCAGCGGTAGCGGGAGTTATCCCCCAGATACGCAGTATTTT.